This T cell receptor beta chain was retrieved from a study of blood T cell repertoires in COVID-19. The CDR3 totals 15 residues. V was trimmed by 4 bases and J by 4 bases, leaving 11 bases between them. CDR1 and CDR2 from the germline V gene are LNHDA and SQIVND (reference sequence). Assay: immunoSEQ multiplex PCR; the TCRdb copy retains only in-frame clones and omits some. The table shows roughly 120,000 clones, with roughly four fifths occurring only once. The genes are TRBV19 and TRBJ1-6; D is unresolved. Sample: peripheral blood. The source of this sequence is a human donor in a cohort sampled during active COVID-19. CDR3 amino acids: CASSREGRYNSPLHF. The CDR3 DNA sequence: TGTGCCAGTAGTAGGGAGGGCCGTTATAATTCACCCCTCCACTTT.